This T cell receptor (beta chain) is drawn from a study of blood T cells in healthy people across ages. A second PCR, run for about 7 to 11 cycles, used a sample-barcoded 5' primer plus a J-beta primer mix. TCRdb recomputed calls from the 5' RACE reads with MiXCR, one row per CDR3 protein. This table has around 1,500,000 distinct CDR3 sequences, 35% to 45% appearing once. The V gene's germline CDR1 is SGHTA and CDR2 FQGNSA. The CDR3 is 15 amino acids. The sample was blood. This sequence originates from a woman between 18 and 29 years old in good health. The rearrangement links TRBV7-2 to TRBJ2-1, with TRBD2 matching over 8 bases. The J call may not be correct, given that the DNA end is closer to TRBJ2-7. The CDR3 spells CASSGGGRSYNEQYF. The CDR3 DNA reads as TGTGCCAGCAGCGGCGGGGGGCGCTCCTACAATGAGCAGTACTTC.